The next 8 T cell receptor beta chains were all read from a single sample in a study of blood T cells in healthy people across ages. Then a second PCR, running about 7 to 11 cycles, was carried out with a sample-barcoded 5' primer and a J-beta primer mix. Each CDR3 protein gets one entry after TCRdb re-called the 5' RACE reads with MiXCR. The data contain 2 million or so distinct CDR3 sequences, around half of them seen just once; the ten biggest clones take up less than 2.5%. The sequencing input was blood. The receptors stem from a woman in her thirties or forties in good health.

The chain combines TRBV5-1 with TRBJ2-1; the match to TRBD1 covers 9 bases. The germline CDR1 and CDR2 sequences are SGHRS and YFSETQ. This CDR3 has 17 amino acids. Germline trimming cut 4 bases from V and 4 bases from J; bases unmatched to any gene: 12. The CDR3 coding sequence is TGCGCCAGCAGCCATACGTCTCCGGGACAGGGATACAATGAGCAGTTCTTC. Its translation: CASSHTSPGQGYNEQFF.

This chain joins TRBV24-1 and TRBJ2-1, with 7 bases that match TRBD1. The V segment lost 1 base and the J segment 10 bases; nucleotides outside the gene matches: 12. The CDR3 loop spans 16 amino acids. CDR1 and CDR2 (germline): KGHDR, SFDVKD. This CDR3 is CATSDLNRGFQGEQFF. The DNA of the CDR3 is TGTGCCACCAGTGATTTAAACAGGGGATTCCAGGGCGAGCAGTTCTTC.

There are a few counts of this clonotype. Written as DNA, the CDR3 is TGTGCCAGCAGCGTCTCCACCGGGATCTACTATGGCTACACCTTC. Its translation: CASSVSTGIYYGYTF. The rearrangement links TRBV7-2 to TRBJ1-2; D gene uncertain. Germline CDR1 and CDR2: SGHTA and FQGNSA. The CDR3 is 15 amino acids. The ends were cut back, 5 bases at V and 3 bases at J, with 16 bases in the middle.

The chain recombines TRBV6-2 or TRBV6-3 with TRBJ2-7, with D perhaps TRBD1 (6 bases). V gave up 4 bases and J gave up 2 bases, with 12 bases separating them. Germline lookup yields CDR1 MNHEY and CDR2 SVGEGT. The CDR3 contains 14 residues. Here the CDR3 DNA reads TGTGCCAGCAGTTTCGGGACATCGACCTACGAGCAGTACTTC. Residues: CASSFGTSTYEQYF.

This chain uses TRBV6-1 with TRBJ2-5; possibly TRBD1 for D (6 bases). In germline, CDR1 is MNHNS, CDR2 SASEGT. Trimming removed 7 bases from V and 1 base from J, with 13 bases in between. CDR3 length: 14 residues. The CDR3: CASNDRTVQETQYF. For the CDR3, the DNA is TGTGCCAGCAATGACAGGACAGTCCAAGAGACCCAGTACTTC.

This clonotype was seen more than once but under ten times. The chain is built from TRBV13 and TRBJ2-4, with 10 bases aligning to TRBD1. The J call could be wrong; TRBJ2-5 is a better fit for the DNA end. CDR1 PRHDT and CDR2 FYEKMQ come from the germline V gene (reference sequence). The CDR3 is 17 residues long. The CDR3 nucleotides are TGTGCCAGCAGCTCCACGACAGGGGGCCAGGGAAAAGAGACCCAGTACTTC. It specifies CASSSTTGGQGKETQYF.

This chain's CDR3 is CASSRTGAKNIQYF. The CDR3 nucleotides read TGTGCCAGCAGCCGGACGGGGGCCAAAAACATTCAGTACTTC. The chain couples TRBV12-3 or TRBV12-4 to TRBJ2-4; maybe TRBD2 (5 bases). The CDR3 extends over 14 amino acids. V lost 6 bases, J lost 1 base, and 10 bases lay in between.

V usage is TRBV6-2 or TRBV6-3 and J usage is TRBJ2-3, with TRBD2 matching 10 bases. J lost 3 bases, V lost 2 bases, and 8 bases had no gene match. Germline V gives CDR1 MNHEY, CDR2 SVGEGT. The CDR3 loop spans 17 amino acids. The CDR3 reads CASSYGGSGGATDTQYF. The CDR3 bases are TGTGCCAGCAGTTACGGTGGAAGCGGGGGGGCGACAGATACGCAGTATTTT.